Described below is a single TCR beta chain sequence and its context. No antigen is known for it. Around 200 ng DNA, about 33,000 T cell genomes, went into each sorted-subset replicate PCR. TCRdb's table, derived via immunoSEQ multiplex PCR, lists solely in-frame clones and lacks some. The table shows around 2.5 million clones, with 90% to 95% occurring only once. The entry originates in a study of shared clonotypes between healthy human individuals. As for the study in general: Each donor's CD8 memory used one plate, CD8 naive two, each CD4 subset three. Study outcomes and limitations: Large depth notwithstanding, sorted-subset sequencing proved incomplete by rarefaction.

CDR1 SGHTA and CDR2 FQGNSA come from the germline V gene. The CDR3 is 13 amino acids. The V end lost 0 bases, the J end lost 6 bases, and 8 bases lay between the germline ends. Memory CD4+ cells were the fraction left after CD45RA+ naive selection. The chain employs TRBV7-2 and TRBJ1-1, with D uncertain. Sequences were obtained from naive CD4+ T cells from PBMCs. Stated subset: CD45RA+ positively selected. The TCR originated in a man aged 18 to 30 in good health. Some clones in this sample may be carry-over from other donors' samples. The CDR3 protein is CASSLAREAEAFF. CDR3 nucleotide sequence: TGTGCCAGCAGCTTAGCTCGGGAGGCTGAAGCTTTCTTT.